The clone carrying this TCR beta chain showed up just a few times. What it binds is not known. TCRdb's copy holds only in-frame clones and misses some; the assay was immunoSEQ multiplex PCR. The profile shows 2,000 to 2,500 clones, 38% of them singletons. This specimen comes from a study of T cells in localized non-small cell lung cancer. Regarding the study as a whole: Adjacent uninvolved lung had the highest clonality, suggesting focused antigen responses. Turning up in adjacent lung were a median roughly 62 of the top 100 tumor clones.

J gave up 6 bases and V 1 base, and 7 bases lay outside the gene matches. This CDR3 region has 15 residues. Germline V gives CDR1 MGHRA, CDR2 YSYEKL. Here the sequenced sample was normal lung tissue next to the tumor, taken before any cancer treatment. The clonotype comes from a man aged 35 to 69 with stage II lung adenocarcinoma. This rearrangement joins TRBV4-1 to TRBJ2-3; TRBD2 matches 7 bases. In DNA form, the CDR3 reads TGCGCCAGCAGCCAAGTGGGCGGGAGAAGTGATACGCAGTATTTT. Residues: CASSQVGGRSDTQYF.